The 24 T cell receptor beta chains listed next were all sequenced from one sample in a study of blood T cell repertoires in COVID-19. The method was immunoSEQ multiplex PCR; TCRdb's version includes in-frame clones alone and lacks a portion of them. The data contain 150,000 to 170,000 clones, about four fifths of them seen just once; the ten biggest clones take up approximately 3.7%. Sequencing used peripheral blood. These receptors all stem from a woman aged 80 or over with acute or convalescent COVID-19.

On this clone: This sample includes further DNA sequences coding for the same CDR3. The J gene is TRBJ2-5, the V gene TRBV6-2 or TRBV6-3; D not certain. Germline values: CDR1 MNHEY, CDR2 SVGEGT. This CDR3 region has 16 residues. Deletions cut 4 bases from V and 2 bases from J, with 17 bases between. CDR3 DNA sequence: TGTGCCAGCAGTTCCCGGAGAGATAACCAACAAGAGACCCAGTACTTC. Its protein is CASSSRRDNQQETQYF.

This clone was seen only a few times. J is TRBJ1-6 and V is TRBV19; 7 bases are shared with TRBD1. Losses at the gene ends were 5 bases for V and 8 bases for J; bases not matched to a gene: 12. Germline values: CDR1 LNHDA, CDR2 SQIVND (reference sequence). The CDR3 loop spans 16 amino acids. The CDR3 DNA reads TGTGCCAGTAGTCCCGGACTGGGGACAGTTGATTCACCCCTCCACTTT. Residues: CASSPGLGTVDSPLHF.

The genes are TRBV5-4 and TRBJ2-3; no definite D call. This CDR3 contains 14 residues. The V end was cut by 0 bases, the J end by 2 bases, with 7 bases between. Germline V gene lookup returns CDR1 SGHNT and CDR2 YYREEE (reference sequence). DNA for the CDR3: TGTGCCAGCAGCTTGGGAGTGATCACAGATACGCAGTATTTT. Its translation: CASSLGVITDTQYF.

The J gene is TRBJ2-3, the V gene TRBV11-2; D unclear. The germline CDR1 and CDR2 sequences are SGHAT and FQNNGV. The CDR3 consists of 14 residues. The ends were cut back, 0 bases at V and 6 bases at J, with 10 bases in the middle. The CDR3 here is CASSLEITRDTQYF. The DNA for the CDR3 is TGTGCCAGCAGCTTAGAAATCACGCGGGATACGCAGTATTTT.

The chain has TRBV20-1 and TRBJ2-1; D may be TRBD1 (5 bases). CDR3 length equals 11 residues. Trimming took 7 bases from V and 7 from J, leaving 11 bases between them. Germline loops: CDR1 DFQATT, CDR2 SNEGSKA (reference sequence). The CDR3 DNA is TGCAGTGTAGACAGAGAAAATGAGCAGTTCTTC. Amino acids: CSVDRENEQFF.

The chain links TRBV7-2 to TRBJ2-6, with a weak D call TRBD2 (5 bases). This CDR3 comprises 16 residues. V lost 5 bases and J lost 2, with 13 bases in between. The germline CDR1 and CDR2 sequences are SGHTA and FQGNSA. The CDR3 loop reads CASSQSAGAGANVLTF. DNA for the CDR3: TGTGCCAGCAGCCAGAGTGCGGGTGCTGGGGCCAACGTCCTGACTTTC. Complete variable domain (other parts from reference TRBV7-2 and TRBJ2-6): GAGVSQSPSNKVTEKGKDVELRCDPISGHTALYWYRQSLGQGLEFLIYFQGNSAPDKSGLPSDRFSAERTGGSVSTLTIQRTQQEDSAVYLCASSQSAGAGANVLTFGAGSRLTVL.

Only one count was recorded for this clone. This chain links TRBV30 with TRBJ2-3, with a tentative D call TRBD2 (5 bases). The CDR3 loop spans 14 amino acids. Germline values: CDR1 GTSNPN, CDR2 SVGIG (reference sequence). V lost 3 bases and J lost 7, with 17 bases in between. The CDR3 DNA follows: TGTGCCTGGAGAGGGCGGGTTGGTGGTTATACGCAGTATTTT. It yields the protein CAWRGRVGGYTQYF.

V is TRBV2 and J is TRBJ1-5; 9 bases line up with TRBD1. Trimming cost V 6 bases and J 6 bases; bases outside gene matches: 6. Germline V gene lookup returns CDR1 SNHLY and CDR2 FYNNEI. This CDR3 comprises 14 residues. The DNA for the CDR3 is TGTGCCAGCAGGGATACAGGGGGCTCTCAGCCCCAGCATTTT. Translation: CASRDTGGSQPQHF.

A remark on this clone: Other DNA sequences of this sample code for an identical CDR3. V and J are TRBV5-1 and TRBJ1-2, with TRBD1 matching over 9 bases. The CDR3 totals 13 residues. CDR1 is SGHRS and CDR2 is YFSETQ in the germline V gene. V shed 4 bases and J 8 bases; nucleotides not matched to a gene: 6. CDR3 DNA sequence: TGCGCCAGCAGCCCGGGACAGGGTGAAGGCTACACCTTC. It encodes CASSPGQGEGYTF.

This chain connects TRBV15 to TRBJ1-1, with D unclear. Looked up from germline, CDR1 is LNHNV and CDR2 is YYDKDF (reference sequence). The CDR3 contains 14 residues. Trimming pared 5 bases from V and 1 base from J, leaving 11 bases between. The CDR3 sequence is CATSRHTANTEAFF. CDR3 DNA: TGTGCCACCAGCCGCCACACCGCGAACACTGAAGCTTTCTTT.

The CDR3 DNA sequence: TGTGCCATCAGTGAGGAACAGGGGTACAAGAACACTGAAGCTTTCTTT. Its translation: CAISEEQGYKNTEAFF. The chain employs TRBV10-3 and TRBJ1-1, with 7 nucleotides matching TRBD1. V dropped 2 bases and J dropped 1; count of bases not matched to a gene: 7. The CDR3 consists of 16 residues. Germline lookup yields CDR1 ENHRY and CDR2 SYGVKD.

As for this clone: One end of the junction is discordant with germline, which a read error may explain. V gene TRBV27 combines with J gene TRBJ2-1, with D possibly matching TRBD1 (6 bases). The germline CDR1 and CDR2 sequences are MNHEY and SMNVEV (reference sequence). The CDR3 has 12 residues. As DNA, the CDR3 is TGTGCCAGCAGCCCACCGACAGGCTTCGGGGTCTTC. Encoded protein: CASSPPTGFGVF.

This clone was observed a single time. The rearrangement uses TRBV21-1 and TRBJ1-5; the D call of TRBD1 is as the table states it, not checked on the DNA. TRBV21-1 represents a pseudogene. This CDR3 is built from 16 residues. CDR3 in amino acids: CASSKNRDRNNQPQHF. The CDR3 nucleotides read TGTGCCAGCAGCAAAAACCGGGACAGAAACAATCAGCCCCAGCATTTT.

This chain links TRBV11-2 with TRBJ2-7, with 7 bases that match TRBD1. The CDR3 has 14 amino acids. The V segment lost 5 bases and the J segment 7 bases; nucleotides outside the gene matches: 11. Germline lookup yields CDR1 SGHAT and CDR2 FQNNGV. Here the CDR3 DNA reads TGTGCCAGCAGCACCAGGGGGTCGGGTCGGGAGCAGTACTTC. Residues: CASSTRGSGREQYF. Full variable domain (missing parts from reference TRBV11-2 and TRBJ2-7): EAGVAQSPRYKIIEKRQSVAFWCNPISGHATLYWYQQILGQGPKLLIQFQNNGVVDDSQLPKDRFSAERLKGVDSTLKIQPAKLEDSAVYLCASSTRGSGREQYFGPGTRLTVT.

This chain connects TRBV3-1 (or the pseudogene TRBV3-2) to TRBJ2-3; D is unclear. V was pared by 1 base and J by 8 bases, with 7 bases between. This CDR3 comprises 12 residues. Per germline, CDR1 LGHDT and CDR2 YNNKEL (reference sequence). The CDR3 DNA follows: TGTGCCAGCAGCCAAGCGGTTTCTACGCAGTATTTT. Its protein product is CASSQAVSTQYF.

The chain recombines TRBV9 with TRBJ2-2; 10 bases line up with TRBD1. From germline, CDR1 is SGDLS and CDR2 YYNGEE. The CDR3 sequence is 16 residues long. V shed 0 bases and J 4 bases; nucleotides not matched to a gene: 3. The CDR3 DNA reads as TGTGCCAGCAGCGTAGTTGGGACAGGGGTCACCGGGGAGCTGTTTTTT. It encodes CASSVVGTGVTGELFF. Full variable domain (missing parts from reference TRBV9 and TRBJ2-2): DSGVTQTPKHLITATGQRVTLRCSPRSGDLSVYWYQQSLDQGLQFLIQYYNGEERAKGNILERFSAQQFPDLHSELNLSSLELGDSALYFCASSVVGTGVTGELFFGEGSRLTVL.

This clone appeared once. This chain joins TRBV18 and TRBJ1-1, with D unclear. Deletions cut 3 bases from V and 0 bases from J, with 8 bases between. This CDR3 is 14 amino acids long. CDR1 is KGHSH and CDR2 is LQKENI in the germline V gene. The CDR3 nucleotides are TGTGCCAGCTCACCGGAGTCAGTGAACACTGAAGCTTTCTTT. Translating it yields CASSPESVNTEAFF.

The chain links TRBV6-5 to TRBJ1-6, with TRBD1 as a possible D gene (5 bases). Between the trimmed V and J ends, which lost 0 bases and 5 bases, there was a span of 11 bases. The CDR3 length is 16 residues. CDR1 and CDR2 from the germline V gene are MNHEY and SVGAGI. The DNA for the CDR3 is TGTGCCAGCAGTTACTCGGGCGCAGGGAATAATTCACCCCTCCACTTT. This encodes CASSYSGAGNNSPLHF.

The chain recombines TRBV6-5 with TRBJ1-3; D might be TRBD1 (5 bases). Germline values: CDR1 MNHEY, CDR2 SVGAGI. V was clipped by 7 bases and J by 2 bases, with 12 bases between them. The length of the CDR3 is 14 residues. The CDR3 nucleotides are TGTGCCAGCATCCCGGGGGGACCTGGAAACACCATATATTTT. This codes for CASIPGGPGNTIYF.

The chain uses TRBV6-2 or TRBV6-3 and TRBJ2-3; D is possibly TRBD2 (5 bases). The CDR3 totals 17 residues. The V end was cut by 4 bases, the J end by 2 bases, with 19 bases between. Germline V gene lookup returns CDR1 MNHEY and CDR2 SVGEGT. The chain's CDR3 is CASSFREGIPITDTQYF. In DNA, the CDR3 is TGTGCCAGCAGTTTTCGCGAGGGAATCCCTATCACAGATACGCAGTATTTT.

V and J are TRBV5-1 and TRBJ2-5, with 10 bases aligning to TRBD1. Germline assignment: CDR1 SGHRS and CDR2 YFSETQ. V gave up 3 bases and J gave up 5 bases; unmatched junction bases: 7. CDR3 length: 15 residues. DNA of the CDR3: TGCGCCAGCAGCTCTACGACAGGGGGCAGGGAGACCCAGTACTTC. This sequence encodes CASSSTTGGRETQYF.

The chain couples TRBV11-2 to TRBJ1-1, with D perhaps matching TRBD1 (5 bases). The CDR3 extends over 15 amino acids. V was cut by 1 base and J by 1 base, with 10 bases left in between. CDR1 and CDR2 (germline): SGHAT, FQNNGV. CDR3 nucleotides: TGTGCCAGCAGCTTAGCGGGGGTGAGGAACACTGAAGCTTTCTTT. This gives the protein CASSLAGVRNTEAFF. The whole variable domain, remainder taken from reference TRBV11-2 and TRBJ1-1, is EAGVAQSPRYKIIEKRQSVAFWCNPISGHATLYWYQQILGQGPKLLIQFQNNGVVDDSQLPKDRFSAERLKGVDSTLKIQPAKLEDSAVYLCASSLAGVRNTEAFFGQGTRLTVV.

This chain joins TRBV5-4 and TRBJ1-2; the D gene is possibly TRBD1 (6 bases). The CDR3 sequence is 13 residues long. The V gene lost 0 bases and the J gene lost 8 bases, with 11 bases spanning the gap. Per the germline V gene, CDR1 is SGHNT and CDR2 is YYREEE (reference sequence). CDR3 region: CASSLETGVGYTF. DNA of the CDR3: TGTGCCAGCAGCTTGGAGACAGGCGTGGGCTACACCTTC.

The chain combines TRBV9 with TRBJ2-7; 11 bases fit TRBD2. The germline gives CDR1 SGDLS, CDR2 YYNGEE. The V segment lost 3 bases and the J segment 7 bases; nucleotides outside the gene matches: 9. The CDR3 covers 15 residues. The CDR3 loop reads CASSGITSGGGEQYF. CDR3 nucleotide sequence: TGTGCCAGCAGCGGGATCACTAGCGGGGGTGGGGAGCAGTACTTC.